These 30 T cell receptor beta chains originate from one sample sequenced in a study of CD8+ T cells in alopecia areata. The treatment is: oral pan-JAK inhibitor, 5-10 mg twice daily. The authors extracted RNA and reverse transcribed it into cDNA as the sequencing template. Some clones are missing from TCRdb's copy, which holds only in-frame ones; the method was immunoSEQ multiplex PCR. The top ten clones hold about 0.93% of a sample with about 250,000 clones, approximately 60% of them seen once. The sequences come from CD4+ T cells sorted from blood, collected at roughly week 52, from a patient treated with tofacitinib. The origin of the receptors is a human donor with alopecia areata.

The chain carries TRBV30 and TRBJ1-5; D gene ambiguous. The length of the CDR3 is 16 residues. The germline V and J ends were trimmed by 3 bases and 2 bases, with 17 bases remaining between them. CDR1 is GTSNPN, CDR2 SVGIG, per germline (reference sequence). CDR3 nucleotide sequence: TGTGCCTGGAGCGTCGGTTCGGGTGGCGGCAATCAGCCCCAGCATTTT. Its protein is CAWSVGSGGGNQPQHF. The full variable domain, in which reference TRBV30 and TRBJ1-5 provide the parts outside the CDR3, is SQTIHQWPATLVQPVGSPLSLECTVEGTSNPNLYWYRQAAGRGLQLLFYSVGIGQISSEVPQNLSASRPQDRQFILSSKKLLLSDSGFYLCAWSVGSGGGNQPQHFGDGTRLSIL.

This clone showed up many times. The CDR3 loop reads CASSLARAWYGYTF. CDR3 bases: TGTGCCAGCAGCTTAGCTAGGGCTTGGTATGGCTACACCTTC. The chain couples TRBV7-8 to TRBJ1-2, with D hard to call. Germline V lookup: CDR1 SGHVS, CDR2 FQNEAQ. V was shortened by 0 bases and J by 5 bases, with 10 bases between the two germline ends. The CDR3 has 14 residues.

A few counts support this clone. J is TRBJ1-2 and V is TRBV7-2, with 7 bases lining up with TRBD1. The junction had 12 bases not matched to a gene; V was cut back by 5 bases and J by 3 bases. From germline, CDR1 is SGHTA and CDR2 FQGNSA. The CDR3 length is 16 residues. Here the CDR3 reads CASSPGVRQGDYGYTF. The CDR3 bases are TGTGCCAGCAGCCCAGGGGTCCGACAGGGAGACTATGGCTACACCTTC.

A few counts support this clone. The gene calls are TRBV14 and TRBJ2-7, with 9 bases aligning to TRBD1. This CDR3 spans 16 amino acids. V was pared by 5 bases and J by 6 bases, with 14 bases of the junction left unmatched. Germline CDR1 is SGHDN and CDR2 is FVKESK. The CDR3 region has the DNA TGTGCCAGCAGCGCTCTTCGTGGACAGGGGCGAGGCGAGCAGTACTTC. Encoded protein: CASSALRGQGRGEQYF.

This clone appeared a single time. The rearrangement joins TRBV7-9 to TRBJ2-5, with 7 bases lining up with TRBD1. The germline V gene has CDR1 SEHNR and CDR2 FQNEAQ (reference sequence). V was pared by 5 bases and J by 4 bases, with 7 bases of the junction left unmatched. This CDR3 has 14 residues. The CDR3 DNA reads as TGTGCCAGCAGCCACGACAGGGACGGAGAGACCCAGTACTTC. This sequence encodes CASSHDRDGETQYF.

This clone was picked up a small number of times. The V and J genes are TRBV5-1 and TRBJ2-3; tentative D call: TRBD1 (6 bases). Deletions cut 4 bases from V and 0 bases from J, with 12 bases between. The germline CDR1 and CDR2 sequences are SGHRS and YFSETQ. This CDR3 is 15 amino acids long. The CDR3 spells CASSDGTPSTDTQYF. The CDR3 coding sequence is TGCGCCAGCAGCGACGGGACACCTAGCACAGATACGCAGTATTTT. Filled out from reference TRBV5-1 and TRBJ2-3, the complete variable domain reads KAGVTQTPRYLIKTRGQQVTLSCSPISGHRSVSWYQQTPGQGLQFLFEYFSETQRNKGNFPGRFSGRQFSNSRSEMNVSTLELGDSALYLCASSDGTPSTDTQYFGPGTRLTVL.

The rearrangement joins TRBV19 to TRBJ2-3, with D unresolved. Germline assignment: CDR1 LNHDA and CDR2 SQIVND (reference sequence). The V gene lost 8 bases and the J gene lost 1 base, with 13 bases spanning the gap. CDR3 length: 14 residues. CDR3 amino acids: CASSLSPRTDTQYF. The CDR3 DNA is TGTGCCAGTTCTCTTTCGCCTCGCACAGATACGCAGTATTTT.

About this clone: Additional DNA sequences in this sample encode the identical CDR3. The rearrangement joins TRBV5-1 to TRBJ1-1; TRBD1 matches 7 bases. Germline V gene data show CDR1 as SGHRS and CDR2 as YFSETQ. The junction had 3 bases not matched to a gene; V was cut back by 7 bases and J by 0 bases. CDR3 size: 13 residues. The CDR3 reads CASSDRMNTEAFF. The CDR3 DNA reads TGCGCCAGCTCGGACAGGATGAACACTGAAGCTTTCTTT. Filled out from reference TRBV5-1 and TRBJ1-1, the complete variable domain reads KAGVTQTPRYLIKTRGQQVTLSCSPISGHRSVSWYQQTPGQGLQFLFEYFSETQRNKGNFPGRFSGRQFSNSRSEMNVSTLELGDSALYLCASSDRMNTEAFFGQGTRLTVV.

CDR3 in DNA: TGTGCCAGCATCCCCTCCGGAGGGGGCGCCCCTTGGTACTTC. Residues: CASIPSGGGAPWYF. The chain links TRBV27 to TRBJ2-4; TRBD1 is a possible D gene (7 bases). CDR3 size: 14 residues. Germline CDR1 and CDR2: MNHEY and SMNVEV (reference sequence). Deletions cut 7 bases from V and 15 bases from J, with 25 bases between.

The chain couples TRBV9 to TRBJ2-3; perhaps TRBD2 as D (7 bases). The germline gives CDR1 SGDLS, CDR2 YYNGEE. The CDR3 runs to 15 residues. Trimming took off 0 bases at V and 5 bases at J, with 13 bases between the two ends. The CDR3 DNA sequence: TGTGCCAGCAGCGTAGGCGGGGGCCGGGGAGATACGCAGTATTTT. Protein sequence: CASSVGGGRGDTQYF.

Turning to this clone: This CDR3 is also generated by other DNA sequences in the sample. This chain uses TRBV9 with TRBJ2-2, with a weak D call TRBD1 (6 bases). V dropped 0 bases and J dropped 0 bases, with 9 bases sitting between them. This CDR3 comprises 16 residues. Germline CDR1 and CDR2: SGDLS and YYNGEE. The CDR3 spells CASSVAGAPNTGELFF. CDR3 bases: TGTGCCAGCAGCGTAGCAGGGGCCCCGAACACCGGGGAGCTGTTTTTT.

This chain joins TRBV29-1 and TRBJ2-3, with a possible D match to TRBD2 (6 bases). V lost 1 base, J lost 5 bases, and 28 bases lay in between. This CDR3 has 19 amino acids. CDR1 is SQVTM and CDR2 is ANQGSEA in the germline V gene. CDR3 in amino acids: CSVEGPLPPGGKGEDTQYF. The DNA of the CDR3 is TGCAGCGTTGAAGGCCCACTTCCCCCCGGGGGAAAAGGGGAAGATACGCAGTATTTT.

The chain combines TRBV5-4 with TRBJ1-1; the match to TRBD1 covers 7 bases. The junction had 4 bases not matched to a gene; V was cut back by 4 bases and J by 1 base. The germline V gene encodes CDR1 SGHNT and CDR2 YYREEE (reference sequence). This CDR3 is 14 amino acids long. The CDR3 protein is CASSPGQPNTEAFF. In DNA form, the CDR3 reads TGTGCCAGCAGCCCGGGACAGCCGAACACTGAAGCTTTCTTT.

The chain links TRBV6-5 to TRBJ2-7; a weak D match, TRBD1 (5 bases). V shed 7 bases and J shed 6 bases, with 16 bases lying between them. The CDR3 has 13 amino acids. Germline V gives CDR1 MNHEY, CDR2 SVGAGI. Here the CDR3 DNA reads TGTGCCAGCATGCAGGGAAATTGGGGCGAGCAGTACTTC. Translated: CASMQGNWGEQYF.

The CDR3 reads CLISSTDTQYF. In DNA, the CDR3 is TGCCTCATCTCTAGCACAGATACGCAGTATTTT. The chain joins TRBV29-1 to TRBJ2-3; D gene ambiguous. In germline, CDR1 is SQVTM, CDR2 ANQGSEA. The CDR3 totals 11 residues.

The table lists this clone with a count of one. The chain links TRBV11-2 to TRBJ1-1; 7 bases are a match to TRBD1. V lost 5 bases to trimming and J lost 1 base; unmatched junction nucleotides: 10. The germline gives CDR1 SGHAT, CDR2 FQNNGV. The CDR3 length is 16 residues. CDR3: CASSPGGGTANTEAFF. CDR3 in DNA: TGTGCCAGCAGCCCCGGAGGGGGCACAGCGAACACTGAAGCTTTCTTT.

V is TRBV7-6 and J is TRBJ2-5, with 9 bases identical to TRBD2. The V gene end was trimmed by 7 bases and the J gene end by 2 bases; junction bases not matched to a gene: 8. The length of the CDR3 is 15 residues. CDR1 and CDR2 from the germline V gene are SGHVS and FNYEAQ. The DNA of the CDR3 is TGTGCCAGCATCCAAGCGGGGGGTTTACAAGAGACCCAGTACTTC. This gives the protein CASIQAGGLQETQYF.

This clone was seen a few times. The chain employs TRBV7-2 and TRBJ2-6; no reliable D call. Looked up from germline, CDR1 is SGHTA and CDR2 is FQGNSA. The CDR3 totals 17 residues. The ends were cut back, 5 bases at V and 0 bases at J, with 14 bases in the middle. CDR3 sequence (DNA): TGTGCCAGCAGCCCAGAGGCCAGTGTCTCTGGGGCCAACGTCCTGACTTTC. This codes for CASSPEASVSGANVLTF.

This clone has just one count. The CDR3 nucleotides are TGTGCCAGCAGCTTTCGGACAGGAAACTTAAACGAGCAGTACTTC. The encoded protein is CASSFRTGNLNEQYF. This chain connects TRBV5-4 to TRBJ2-7; TRBD1 matches at 7 bases. The germline V gene encodes CDR1 SGHNT and CDR2 YYREEE (reference sequence). This CDR3 is built from 15 residues. Trimming cost V 2 bases and J 5 bases; bases outside gene matches: 10.

This clone was observed a handful of times. The chain couples TRBV19 to TRBJ1-6; possibly TRBD1 for D (5 bases). Deletions cut 8 bases from V and 10 bases from J, with 15 bases between. The CDR3 totals 13 residues. From germline, CDR1 is LNHDA and CDR2 SQIVND (reference sequence). The CDR3 bases are TGTGCCAGTCACCGGGACGGGAGGTCACCCCTCCACTTT. Encoded protein: CASHRDGRSPLHF. Looking up the rest from reference TRBV19 and TRBJ1-6 gives the full variable domain: DGGITQSPKYLFRKEGQNVTLSCEQNLNHDAMYWYRQDPGQGLRLIYYSQIVNDFQKGDIAEGYSVSREKKESFPLTVTSAQKNPTAFYLCASHRDGRSPLHFGNGTRLTVT.

This clone was seen more than once but under ten times. The CDR3 nucleotides are TGTGCCTGGAGGCCAATCGCTAACTATGGCTACACCTTC. This encodes CAWRPIANYGYTF. The chain is built from TRBV30 and TRBJ1-2; D unclear. Trimming shortened V by 3 bases and J by 0 bases, and 8 bases separated the two germline ends. The germline V gene encodes CDR1 GTSNPN and CDR2 SVGIG (reference sequence). The CDR3 spans 13 residues.

The rearrangement links TRBV7-2 to TRBJ2-1; 7 nucleotides match TRBD1. The CDR3 sequence is 16 residues long. The V segment lost 7 bases and the J segment 2 bases; nucleotides outside the gene matches: 11. Germline V CDR1 and CDR2: SGHTA, FQGNSA. The CDR3: CASTSGRDRAYNEQFF. The CDR3, as DNA: TGTGCCAGCACCTCCGGCCGGGACAGAGCCTACAATGAGCAGTTCTTC. The entire variable domain, with the rest obtained from reference TRBV7-2 and TRBJ2-1, is as follows: GAGVSQSPSNKVTEKGKDVELRCDPISGHTALYWYRQSLGQGLEFLIYFQGNSAPDKSGLPSDRFSAERTGGSVSTLTIQRTQQEDSAVYLCASTSGRDRAYNEQFFGPGTRLTVL.

The V and J genes are TRBV9 and TRBJ2-1; D is uncertain. The CDR3 is made up of 15 amino acids. Germline V gene data show CDR1 as SGDLS and CDR2 as YYNGEE. Trimming cost V 1 base and J 4 bases, with 12 bases left between them. The CDR3 region has the DNA TGTGCCAGCAGCGTAAGTACAGCTTCTTACAATGAGCAGTTCTTC. This sequence encodes CASSVSTASYNEQFF.

This clone has only one observation. The rearrangement uses TRBV5-1 and TRBJ2-1; D is tentatively TRBD1 or TRBD2 (5 bases each). The germline V and J ends were trimmed by 3 bases and 6 bases, with 16 bases remaining between them. The CDR3 spans 15 residues. Per germline, CDR1 SGHRS and CDR2 YFSETQ. The CDR3 loop is CASSYARGGSNEQFF. The CDR3 nucleotides are TGCGCCAGCAGCTACGCCCGTGGGGGAAGCAATGAGCAGTTCTTC.

In this sample, this clone turned up a few times. This chain connects TRBV29-1 to TRBJ2-3; the D is unclear. This CDR3 is 14 amino acids long. Trimming took 6 bases from V and 0 from J, leaving 13 bases between them. Germline assignment: CDR1 SQVTM and CDR2 ANQGSEA. CDR3 DNA sequence: TGCAGCGTGGTTGGGGTCCTGAGCACAGATACGCAGTATTTT. This translates into CSVVGVLSTDTQYF.

The rearrangement links TRBV25-1 to TRBJ2-1; 7 nucleotides agree with TRBD1. J lost 5 bases, V lost 2 bases, and 12 bases had no gene match. The germline V gene has CDR1 MGHDK and CDR2 SYGVNS. The CDR3 is 17 amino acids. The CDR3, as DNA: TGTGCCAGCAGTGAAACAGGCCTCAGGGGGAAAAACAATGAGCAGTTCTTC. It codes for CASSETGLRGKNNEQFF.

This clone was observed a handful of times. This chain connects TRBV7-6 to TRBJ1-2; D not resolved. Per the germline V gene, CDR1 is SGHVS and CDR2 is FNYEAQ. This CDR3 comprises 14 residues. Trimming stripped 5 bases from V and 6 bases from J, with 16 bases between. CDR3 sequence reads: CASSPRPPTHGYTF. Written as DNA, the CDR3 is TGTGCCAGCAGCCCGAGACCCCCAACTCATGGCTACACCTTC.

This clone occurred a few times. This sample includes further DNA sequences coding for the same CDR3. The V gene is TRBV7-9, the J gene TRBJ2-2; no clear D gene. This CDR3 is 12 amino acids long. V shed 6 bases and J shed 1 base, with 3 bases lying between them. Looked up from germline, CDR1 is SEHNR and CDR2 is FQNEAQ (reference sequence). Here the CDR3 DNA reads TGTGCCAGCAGTCTGAACACCGGGGAGCTGTTTTTT. Residues: CASSLNTGELFF.

The chain carries TRBV4-1 and TRBJ1-5; D perhaps matches TRBD1 (6 bases). The ends were cut back, 0 bases at V and 3 bases at J, with 12 bases in the middle. CDR1 is MGHRA and CDR2 is YSYEKL in the germline V gene. The CDR3 is 16 amino acids. CDR3 region: CASSQDTGQTNQPQHF. Here the CDR3 DNA reads TGCGCCAGCAGCCAAGATACAGGACAGACCAATCAGCCCCAGCATTTT.

This clone was seen only a few times. The chain combines TRBV25-1 with TRBJ2-3; D gene uncertain. CDR3 size: 12 residues. Germline CDR1 reads MGHDK; CDR2 reads SYGVNS. Trimming took 6 bases from V and 0 from J, leaving 4 bases between them. CDR3 loop: CASRWSTDTQYF. The CDR3 bases are TGTGCCAGCAGGTGGAGCACAGATACGCAGTATTTT.